These 4 T cell receptor beta chains came from one sample sequenced in a study of blood T cell repertoires in COVID-19. Measured with immunoSEQ multiplex PCR; TCRdb has only the in-frame clones, and not every one. Counted here are fewer than 65,000 clones, around 93% occurring once; the ten biggest clones make up about 3.1%. The sample taken for sequencing was peripheral blood. Receptors originate from a man in his fifties or sixties with acute or convalescent COVID-19.

The rearrangement uses TRBV6-6 and TRBJ1-5; 7 bases line up with TRBD1. CDR1 and CDR2 (germline): MNHNY, SVGAGI (reference sequence). The V gene end was trimmed by 6 bases and the J gene end by 7 bases; junction bases not matched to a gene: 9. The CDR3 is 14 residues long. The CDR3 nucleotides are TGTGCCAGCAGGGGGGTAACAGGGGACCAGCCCCAGCATTTT. Translating it yields CASRGVTGDQPQHF.

The chain couples TRBV2 to TRBJ1-1; the D is unclear. This CDR3 spans 15 amino acids. Germline values: CDR1 SNHLY, CDR2 FYNNEI. The V end was cut by 5 bases, the J end by 5 bases, with 18 bases between. CDR3 in amino acids: CASSTKRAGGTEAFF. CDR3 nucleotides: TGTGCCAGCAGTACCAAACGGGCGGGAGGGACTGAAGCTTTCTTT.

V and J are TRBV4-2 and TRBJ2-5; D is perhaps TRBD2 (6 bases). CDR3 length: 18 amino acids. Germline assignment: CDR1 LGHNA and CDR2 YNFKEQ. V gave up 0 bases and J gave up 5 bases, with 22 bases separating them. CDR3 sequence: CASSQDGRGAAGRETQYF. The CDR3 nucleotides read TGTGCCAGCAGCCAAGACGGGCGCGGGGCGGCGGGTAGGGAGACCCAGTACTTC.

The chain uses TRBV5-8 and TRBJ1-2, with 7 bases fitting TRBD1. Germline V gene lookup returns CDR1 SGHTS and CDR2 YDEGEE. V shed 4 bases, J shed 4 bases, and the junction held 22 bases outside the gene matches. The CDR3 covers 19 residues. Here the CDR3 reads CASSLRVRRGTRTPYGYTF. Here the CDR3 DNA reads TGTGCCAGCAGCCTGAGAGTACGCAGGGGGACCAGAACCCCCTATGGCTACACCTTC.